One sample yielded the 26 T cell receptor beta chains listed below, sequenced in a study of blood T cell repertoires in COVID-19. The assay was immunoSEQ multiplex PCR, and TCRdb's table has in-frame clones only and misses some. The sample contains about 120,000 clones, over 60% of which appear only once. The specimen was peripheral blood. The receptor set was obtained from a woman over 75 with acute or convalescent COVID-19.

This chain joins TRBV7-6 and TRBJ2-5, with 7 bases matching TRBD1. From germline, CDR1 is SGHVS and CDR2 FNYEAQ. CDR3 size: 13 residues. V shed 5 bases, J shed 2 bases, and the junction held 2 bases outside the gene matches. CDR3 in DNA: TGTGCCAGCAGCCTGGGACAGCAAGAGACCCAGTACTTC. This sequence encodes CASSLGQQETQYF.

The V gene is TRBV5-6, the J gene TRBJ1-2; TRBD1 matches 7 bases. The germline V gene has CDR1 SGHDT and CDR2 YYEEEE. The CDR3 is 15 amino acids. The trim removed 0 bases at V and 4 bases at J, leaving 6 bases unmatched. CDR3 region: CASSLDPTGAYGYTF. The DNA for the CDR3 is TGTGCCAGCAGCTTGGACCCAACAGGGGCCTATGGCTACACCTTC. The variable domain in full, completed from reference TRBV5-6 and TRBJ1-2, reads DAGVTQSPTHLIKTRGQQVTLRCSPKSGHDTVSWYQQALGQGPQFIFQYYEEEERQRGNFPDRFSGHQFPNYSSELNVNALLLGDSALYLCASSLDPTGAYGYTFGSGTRLTVV.

In its sample, this clone was seen once. The chain couples TRBV30 to TRBJ1-3, with D possibly being TRBD1 (6 bases). Trimming pared 0 bases from V and 0 bases from J, leaving 9 bases between. The CDR3 loop spans 15 amino acids. CDR1 GTSNPN and CDR2 SVGIG come from the germline V gene (reference sequence). CDR3 in DNA: TGTGCCTGGAGTGTTAGGGGGGGCTCTGGAAACACCATATATTTT. This encodes CAWSVRGGSGNTIYF.

This chain connects TRBV3-1 (or the pseudogene TRBV3-2) to TRBJ1-1; TRBD1 might be the D (5 bases). The ends were cut back, 4 bases at V and 4 bases at J, with 16 bases in the middle. Germline V gives CDR1 LGHDT, CDR2 YNNKEL (reference sequence). The CDR3 is 15 amino acids. The CDR3 DNA sequence: TGTGCCAGCAGCCCCTCACAGGACCTGAGCACTGAAGCTTTCTTT. Its translation is CASSPSQDLSTEAFF.

This chain joins TRBV28 and TRBJ1-5; the match to TRBD1 covers 7 bases. V shed 8 bases, J shed 4 bases, and the junction held 5 bases outside the gene matches. The CDR3 contains 13 residues. Germline CDR1 MDHEN, CDR2 SYDVKM. This CDR3 reads CASVTGLNQPQHF. CDR3 in DNA: TGTGCCAGCGTGACAGGGCTGAATCAGCCCCAGCATTTT.

This chain connects TRBV4-1 to TRBJ1-1; TRBD1 is a possible D gene (5 bases). With 0 bases removed from V and 1 base from J, the gap between germline ends came to 9 bases. In germline, CDR1 is MGHRA, CDR2 YSYEKL. The CDR3 runs to 15 residues. Here the CDR3 DNA reads TGCGCCAGCAGCCAAGAGGGGCAGAGGAACACTGAAGCTTTCTTT. Residues: CASSQEGQRNTEAFF.

V gene TRBV10-1 combines with J gene TRBJ1-2; 10 bases map to TRBD1. Germline V gives CDR1 WNHNN, CDR2 SYGVQD (reference sequence). The CDR3 has 15 amino acids. Losses at the gene ends were 7 bases for V and 4 bases for J; bases not matched to a gene: 9. CDR3 in amino acids: CASTVDRGLFYGYTF. Here the CDR3 DNA reads TGCGCCAGCACCGTGGACAGGGGGTTATTCTATGGCTACACCTTC.

The V gene is TRBV5-6, the J gene TRBJ1-4; 7 nucleotides agree with TRBD1. V was pared by 2 bases and J by 7 bases, with 5 bases of the junction left unmatched. CDR3 length equals 14 residues. From germline, CDR1 is SGHDT and CDR2 YYEEEE. Here the CDR3 DNA reads TGTGCCAGCAGCTTTGGACAGGCCGTTGAAAAACTGTTTTTT. Amino acid sequence: CASSFGQAVEKLFF.

The genes are TRBV6-4 and TRBJ2-7, with a weak D call TRBD1 (6 bases). V was pared by 4 bases and J by 0 bases, with 19 bases between. Germline-derived CDR1 and CDR2 are MRHNA and SNTAGT. There are 17 residues in the CDR3. CDR3 nucleotides: TGTGCCAGCAGTGCCTTAAAGGGGGACAACTACTCCTACGAGCAGTACTTC. The encoded protein is CASSALKGDNYSYEQYF.

The chain combines TRBV7-2 with TRBJ2-3; 9 bases are a match to TRBD1. J gave up 4 bases and V 0 bases, and 14 bases lay outside the gene matches. Germline assignment: CDR1 SGHTA and CDR2 FQGNSA. The CDR3 consists of 19 residues. CDR3 region: CASSLAFTGGVGSPDTQYF. CDR3 nucleotide sequence: TGTGCCAGCAGCTTAGCATTCACAGGGGGCGTGGGGTCCCCAGATACGCAGTATTTT.

The chain recombines TRBV6-2 or TRBV6-3 with TRBJ1-1; TRBD1 might be the D (6 bases). The CDR3 covers 15 residues. CDR1 and CDR2 from the germline V gene are MNHEY and SVGEGT. V was shortened by 2 bases and J by 2 bases, with 12 bases between the two germline ends. CDR3 nucleotide sequence: TGTGCCAGCAGTTACGGGCAGGGGAAAAACACTGAAGCTTTCTTT. It encodes CASSYGQGKNTEAFF.

The rearrangement uses TRBV2 and TRBJ1-3; D remains ambiguous. The V end lost 3 bases, the J end lost 1 base, and 7 bases lay between the germline ends. Germline lookup yields CDR1 SNHLY and CDR2 FYNNEI. CDR3 length: 14 residues. The CDR3 reads CASSDAQSGNTIYF. CDR3 DNA: TGTGCCAGCAGTGATGCCCAGTCTGGAAACACCATATATTTT.

V gene TRBV24-1 combines with J gene TRBJ2-3; D call uncertain. Trimming stripped 3 bases from V and 4 bases from J, with 7 bases between. Looked up from germline, CDR1 is KGHDR and CDR2 is SFDVKD. The CDR3 has 13 amino acids. This CDR3 is CATSDNQADTQYF. In DNA form, the CDR3 reads TGTGCCACCAGTGATAACCAGGCAGATACGCAGTATTTT.

This CDR3 reads CASSQGGQGGGIRSEKLFF. The DNA for the CDR3 is TGCGCCAGCAGCCAAGGGGGACAGGGAGGAGGGATACGGTCTGAAAAACTGTTTTTT. This rearrangement joins TRBV4-3 to TRBJ1-4; 9 bases match TRBD1. Germline values: CDR1 LGHNA, CDR2 YSLEER. J gave up 7 bases and V 1 base, and 16 bases lay outside the gene matches. This CDR3 is 19 amino acids long.

This clone appeared a few times. This chain links TRBV4-1 with TRBJ2-2; TRBD2 is a possible D gene (5 bases). This CDR3 region has 15 residues. CDR1 is MGHRA, CDR2 YSYEKL, per germline. V lost 3 bases to trimming and J lost 9 bases, with 17 bases between them. CDR3 sequence reads: CASSQAGVNVRELFF. CDR3 nucleotide sequence: TGCGCCAGCAGCCAGGCCGGGGTGAATGTCCGGGAGCTGTTTTTT.

The sample holds a few counts of this clone. V is TRBV30 and J is TRBJ2-3, with a tentative D call TRBD2 (6 bases). V shed 5 bases and J shed 6 bases, with 27 bases lying between them. In germline, CDR1 is GTSNPN, CDR2 SVGIG (reference sequence). The CDR3 loop spans 17 amino acids. The CDR3 DNA reads as TGTGCCTGGCGTCGTTCCCGGGACTCGCCTACCTCGGATACGCAGTATTTT. As protein: CAWRRSRDSPTSDTQYF.

This clone was counted between two and nine times. CDR3: CASSSQGAETGELFF. The CDR3 DNA reads as TGTGCCAGCAGCTCACAGGGGGCCGAGACCGGGGAGCTGTTTTTT. This chain joins TRBV7-3 and TRBJ2-2; TRBD1 aligns across 9 bases. V lost 4 bases and J lost 5; bases outside the gene matches: 5. The CDR3 is 15 residues long. Germline V gives CDR1 SGHTA, CDR2 FQGTGA.

DNA for the CDR3: TGTGCCAGCAGATCACAGGGGGATGTCGCAACTAATGAAAAACTGTTTTTT. Translating it yields CASRSQGDVATNEKLFF. The chain employs TRBV7-2 and TRBJ1-4; 8 nucleotides line up with TRBD1. CDR3 length: 17 amino acids. J lost 0 bases, V lost 6 bases, and 9 bases had no gene match. Germline CDR1 SGHTA, CDR2 FQGNSA.

This rearrangement joins TRBV4-3 to TRBJ1-3, with 9 bases lining up with TRBD1. J lost 2 bases, V lost 0 bases, and 11 bases had no gene match. Germline values: CDR1 LGHNA, CDR2 YSLEER. This CDR3 is 19 amino acids long. The CDR3 region has the DNA TGCGCCAGCAGCCAAGATAGTGGGACAGGGACAGTTCCTGGAAACACCATATATTTT. Translated, it gives CASSQDSGTGTVPGNTIYF.

This clone is a singleton in its sample. CDR3 nucleotides: TGTGCCAGCAGCACGGAGACAGGGTCTGGAAACACCATATATTTT. Protein sequence: CASSTETGSGNTIYF. The chain employs TRBV7-2 and TRBJ1-3; 7 bases match TRBD1. V dropped 5 bases and J dropped 1; count of bases not matched to a gene: 5. The CDR3 consists of 15 residues. Germline CDR1 and CDR2: SGHTA and FQGNSA.

The CDR3 loop reads CASSPDSVRGYTF. The DNA of the CDR3 is TGTGCCAGCTCACCGGACAGCGTTCGGGGCTACACCTTC. The chain has TRBV18 and TRBJ1-2, with D possibly TRBD1 on 6 matching bases. V lost 3 bases and J lost 8, with 13 bases in between. This CDR3 is 13 amino acids long. Germline CDR1 reads KGHSH; CDR2 reads LQKENI.

This chain joins TRBV6-5 and TRBJ1-1; D gene ambiguous. Germline CDR1 MNHEY, CDR2 SVGAGI. V lost 5 bases, J lost 8 bases, and 12 bases lay in between. CDR3 length equals 12 residues. This chain's CDR3 is CASSPRSREAFF. The CDR3 DNA is TGTGCCAGCAGTCCTCGTTCGCGGGAAGCTTTCTTT.

V usage is TRBV28 and J usage is TRBJ1-3, with a possible D match to TRBD1 (6 bases). This CDR3 region has 17 residues. Per germline, CDR1 MDHEN and CDR2 SYDVKM. V lost 4 bases and J lost 0, with 16 bases in between. The CDR3 bases are TGTGCCAGCAGTTCTGCTACAGGGCCTCTCTCTGGAAACACCATATATTTT. Encoded protein: CASSSATGPLSGNTIYF. The full variable domain, rest sourced from reference TRBV28 and TRBJ1-3, is DVKVTQSSRYLVKRTGEKVFLECVQDMDHENMFWYRQDPGLGLRLIYFSYDVKMKEKGDIPEGYSVSREKKERFSLILESASTNQTSMYLCASSSATGPLSGNTIYFGEGSWLTVV.

This clone was picked up a small number of times. This rearrangement joins TRBV7-8 to TRBJ2-1, with TRBD2 as a possible D gene (7 bases). CDR1 and CDR2 from the germline V gene are SGHVS and FQNEAQ. This CDR3 has 15 amino acids. Trimming removed 5 bases from V and 5 bases from J, with 16 bases in between. The CDR3 spells CASSPPGGADNEQFF. CDR3 coding DNA: TGTGCCAGCAGCCCGCCGGGGGGCGCTGACAATGAGCAGTTCTTC.

This rearrangement joins TRBV21-1 to TRBJ2-7; the table's TRBD1 call for D was not verified on the DNA. TRBV21-1 represents a pseudogene. CDR3 length equals 23 residues. The CDR3, as DNA: TGTGCCAGCAGCAAAGCTTTATGGCGGAAACTCCGGACAGGGATCTTCCCCAGGTACGAGCAGTACTTC. It codes for CASSKALWRKLRTGIFPRYEQYF.

The chain uses TRBV7-2 and TRBJ1-4; 7 nucleotides match TRBD1. Germline CDR1 is SGHTA and CDR2 is FQGNSA. With V trimmed by 4 bases and J by 4 bases, 6 bases remained unmatched. The CDR3 consists of 15 residues. DNA of the CDR3: TGTGCCAGCAGCTCCCGGGGGACAGATAATGAAAAACTGTTTTTT. Amino acid sequence: CASSSRGTDNEKLFF.